The clone carrying this T cell receptor (beta chain) was detected only once. Its antigen is still unknown. Clones were read by immunoSEQ multiplex PCR, and TCRdb kept only the in-frame ones, dropping some. The data contain about 12,000 clones, 85% to 90% of them seen just once; the ten biggest clones take up 4.5% to 7%. V was clipped by 5 bases and J by 2 bases, with 11 bases between them. The germline V gene encodes CDR1 SGHTA and CDR2 FQGNSA. The CDR3 has 14 residues. This sample is part of a study of chemoradiotherapy in HPV16-positive cancers. Study conclusions and caveats: Candidate HPV-specific clones and E7-related TCR motifs grew in tumor during treatment.

This chain links TRBV7-2 with TRBJ2-3, with D perhaps matching TRBD2 (6 bases). This TCR was recovered from a human donor with HPV-associated anogenital cancer. This specimen was blood, taken from a patient who underwent chemoradiotherapy. CDR3 residues: CASSRDSATDTQYF. The DNA of the CDR3 is TGTGCCAGCAGCCGGGACTCCGCCACAGATACGCAGTATTTT.